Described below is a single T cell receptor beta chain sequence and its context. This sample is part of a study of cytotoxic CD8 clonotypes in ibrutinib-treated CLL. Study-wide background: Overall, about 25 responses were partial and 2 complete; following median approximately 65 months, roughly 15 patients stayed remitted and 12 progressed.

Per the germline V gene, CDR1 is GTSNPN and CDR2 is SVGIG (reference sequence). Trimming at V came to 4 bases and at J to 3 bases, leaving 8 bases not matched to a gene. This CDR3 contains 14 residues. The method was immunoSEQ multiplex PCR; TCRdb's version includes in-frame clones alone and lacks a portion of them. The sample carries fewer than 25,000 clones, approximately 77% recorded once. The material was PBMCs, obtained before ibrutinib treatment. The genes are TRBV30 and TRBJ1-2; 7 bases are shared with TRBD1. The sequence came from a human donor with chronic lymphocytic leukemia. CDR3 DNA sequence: TGTGCCTGGAATTACAGGGGCCAGGACTATGGCTACACCTTC. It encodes CAWNYRGQDYGYTF.